A single sample is the source of the 11 T cell receptor beta chains below, sequenced in a study of T-cell memory formation after mild COVID-19. A single record per CDR3 protein comes from TCRdb applying MiXCR to the 5' RACE reads. The sample shows more than 200,000 distinct CDR3 sequences, about 15% of them seen only once. What was sequenced was PBMCs or a T cell subset sorted from them (not recorded which). The receptors were sampled from a man between 18 and 35 years old who had mild COVID-19 (a few samples of this study predate the infection). Cell type and time point are not known.

This clonotype was recorded many times. V usage is TRBV4-3 and J usage is TRBJ1-2, with D tentatively TRBD1 (5 bases). The V gene lost 4 bases and the J gene lost 4 bases, with 16 bases spanning the gap. The V gene's germline CDR1 is LGHNA and CDR2 YSLEER. The CDR3 has 15 amino acids. The DNA for the CDR3 is TGCGCCAGCAGCCCTGGAGGCTCGGGGGGCTATGGCTACACCTTC. It translates to CASSPGGSGGYGYTF.

This clonotype was observed a few times. The chain couples TRBV7-2 to TRBJ2-5; D not certain. Germline lookup yields CDR1 SGHTA and CDR2 FQGNSA. The CDR3 length is 12 residues. The V and J ends lost 7 bases and 5 bases respectively, with 11 bases between them. For the CDR3, the DNA is TGTGCCAGCAACACCGTGGGGGAGACCCAGTACTTC. This codes for CASNTVGETQYF.

A few counts support this clonotype. The V and J genes are TRBV2 and TRBJ2-1, with a possible D match to TRBD1 (6 bases). CDR1 SNHLY and CDR2 FYNNEI come from the germline V gene. This CDR3 comprises 14 residues. Trimming cost V 5 bases and J 6 bases, with 14 bases left between them. The CDR3: CASSWDTRSNEQFF. CDR3 DNA: TGTGCCAGCAGTTGGGACACAAGGAGCAATGAGCAGTTCTTC.

The rearrangement links TRBV28 to TRBJ2-5, with unresolved D. V was clipped by 6 bases and J by 2 bases, with 13 bases between them. From germline, CDR1 is MDHEN and CDR2 SYDVKM. The CDR3 runs to 14 residues. CDR3 in amino acids: CASSVRLIQETQYF. The CDR3 DNA reads TGTGCCAGCAGCGTCAGACTGATACAAGAGACCCAGTACTTC.

The chain carries TRBV5-6 and TRBJ2-5, with D perhaps given as TRBD1 or TRBD2 (5 bases each). Germline lookup yields CDR1 SGHDT and CDR2 YYEEEE. V lost 3 bases and J 5 bases, leaving 20 bases between the germline ends. The CDR3 runs to 16 residues. CDR3 in DNA: TGTGCCAGCAGCTGGCCGGGACCGAGGGCACTGGAGACCCAGTACTTC. It translates to CASSWPGPRALETQYF.

The genes are TRBV5-4 and TRBJ2-6, with D possibly TRBD1 on 6 matching bases. V lost 0 bases, J lost 3 bases, and 10 bases lay in between. The CDR3 totals 16 residues. Germline V lookup: CDR1 SGHNT, CDR2 YYREEE (reference sequence). CDR3 coding DNA: TGTGCCAGCAGCTTGGAGGGGGTTGATGGGGCCAACGTCCTGACTTTC. This encodes CASSLEGVDGANVLTF.

This clonotype was seen only a few times. The chain joins TRBV5-1 to TRBJ2-2; D unclear. Trimming removed 0 bases at V and 10 bases at J, with 10 bases between. The CDR3 sequence is 13 residues long. Germline-derived CDR1 and CDR2 are SGHRS and YFSETQ. The CDR3 loop is CASSLGRLEELFF. The DNA for the CDR3 is TGCGCCAGCAGCTTGGGCAGGCTCGAGGAGCTGTTTTTT.

The CDR3: CASTHGDGTEAFF. CDR3 coding DNA: TGTGCCAGCACCCACGGCGACGGCACTGAAGCTTTCTTT. The rearrangement links TRBV6-6 to TRBJ1-1; D remains ambiguous. Germline V gene lookup returns CDR1 MNHNY and CDR2 SVGAGI (reference sequence). This CDR3 is 13 amino acids long. Trimming pared 7 bases from V and 4 bases from J, leaving 13 bases between.

The chain's CDR3 is CASTEPGAGETQYF. The CDR3 DNA reads TGTGCCAGCACCGAACCGGGGGCTGGGGAGACCCAGTACTTC. The chain combines TRBV6-5 with TRBJ2-5; D may correspond to TRBD1 or TRBD2 (6 bases each). The CDR3 loop spans 14 amino acids. The germline CDR1 and CDR2 sequences are MNHEY and SVGAGI. V dropped 7 bases and J dropped 5 bases, with 17 bases sitting between them.

This sequence joins TRBV29-1 and TRBJ1-1; D not certain. V lost 2 bases and J lost 1, with 11 bases in between. The CDR3 sequence is 14 residues long. The V gene's germline CDR1 is SQVTM and CDR2 ANQGSEA. As DNA, the CDR3 is TGCAGCGTTGAAAAACCGGGGAGGAACACTGAAGCTTTCTTT. It yields the protein CSVEKPGRNTEAFF.

In its sample, this clonotype was seen a few times. As DNA, the CDR3 is TGTGCCAGCAGCTTCGACAGTACGACCTCTGGGGCCAACGTCCTGACTTTC. This codes for CASSFDSTTSGANVLTF. The gene calls are TRBV7-2 and TRBJ2-6; D possibly corresponds to TRBD1 (5 bases). Germline values: CDR1 SGHTA, CDR2 FQGNSA. Trimming removed 3 bases at V and 0 bases at J, with 12 bases between. This CDR3 spans 17 amino acids.